A single TCR beta chain is shown here with its context. Produced via immunoSEQ multiplex PCR; TCRdb's table is partial and in-frame only. The repertoire has 1,400,000 or so clones, 97% to 99% of them found once; the top ten carry over 0.3%. The CDR3 is 14 amino acids. The germline V gene has CDR1 MNHEY and CDR2 SVGAGI. The V end was cut by 2 bases, the J end by 4 bases, with 12 bases between. The data originate from a study of shared clonotypes between healthy human individuals. Study overall: Samples came from a couple of female and a few male donors aged 18 to 49.

This chain uses TRBV6-5 with TRBJ2-7; D remains unclear. The clonotype originates from a man aged 25 to 40 in good health. Source material: naive CD4+ T cells sorted from blood. Subset reported: CD45RA+ positively selected. The DNA of the CDR3 is TGTGCCAGCAGTTACGCCAGGATATCTTACGAGCAGTACTTC. Protein sequence: CASSYARISYEQYF.